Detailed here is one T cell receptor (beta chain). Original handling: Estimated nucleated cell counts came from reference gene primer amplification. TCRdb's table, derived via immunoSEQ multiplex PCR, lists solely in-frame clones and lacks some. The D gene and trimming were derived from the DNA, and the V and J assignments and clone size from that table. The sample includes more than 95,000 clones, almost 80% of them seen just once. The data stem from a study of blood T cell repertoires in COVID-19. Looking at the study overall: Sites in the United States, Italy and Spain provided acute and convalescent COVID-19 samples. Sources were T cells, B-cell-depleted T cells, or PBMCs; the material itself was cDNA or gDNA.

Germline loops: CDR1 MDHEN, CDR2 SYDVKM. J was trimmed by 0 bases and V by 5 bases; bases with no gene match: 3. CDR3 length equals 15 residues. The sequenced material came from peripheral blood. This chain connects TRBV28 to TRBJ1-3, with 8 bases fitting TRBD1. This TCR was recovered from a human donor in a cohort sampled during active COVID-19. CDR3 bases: TGTGCCAGCAGTGGGGGACAGGACTCTGGAAACACCATATATTTT. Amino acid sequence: CASSGGQDSGNTIYF.